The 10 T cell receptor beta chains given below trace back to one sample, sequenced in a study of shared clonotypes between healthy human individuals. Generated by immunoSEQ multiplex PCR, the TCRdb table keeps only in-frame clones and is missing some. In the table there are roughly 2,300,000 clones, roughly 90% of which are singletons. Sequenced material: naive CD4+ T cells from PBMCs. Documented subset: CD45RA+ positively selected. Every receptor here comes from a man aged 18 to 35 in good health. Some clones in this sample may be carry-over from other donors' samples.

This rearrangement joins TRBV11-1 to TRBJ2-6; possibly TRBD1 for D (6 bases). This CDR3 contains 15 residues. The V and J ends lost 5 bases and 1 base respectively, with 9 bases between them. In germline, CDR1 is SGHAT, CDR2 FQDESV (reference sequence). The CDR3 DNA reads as TGTGCCAGCAGCACCCAGGGGTCTGGGGCCAACGTCCTGACTTTC. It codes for CASSTQGSGANVLTF.

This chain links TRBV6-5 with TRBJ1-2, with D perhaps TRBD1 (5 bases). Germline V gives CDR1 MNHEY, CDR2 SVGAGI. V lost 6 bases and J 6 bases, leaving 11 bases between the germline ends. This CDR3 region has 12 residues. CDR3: CASSRTRDGYTF. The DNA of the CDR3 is TGTGCCAGCAGCCGTACCAGGGATGGCTACACCTTC.

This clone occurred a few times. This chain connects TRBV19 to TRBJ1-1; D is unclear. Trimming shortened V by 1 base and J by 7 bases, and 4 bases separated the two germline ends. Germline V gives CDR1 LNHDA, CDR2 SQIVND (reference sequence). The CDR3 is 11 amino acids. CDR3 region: CASSIASEAFF. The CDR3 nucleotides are TGTGCCAGTAGTATAGCCAGTGAAGCTTTCTTT.

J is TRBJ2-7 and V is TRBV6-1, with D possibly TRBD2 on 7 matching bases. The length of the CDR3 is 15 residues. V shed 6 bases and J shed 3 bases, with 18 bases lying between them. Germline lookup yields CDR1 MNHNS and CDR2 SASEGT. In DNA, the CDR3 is TGTGCCAGCAGGGTGACAGGAACGGGGGGCTACGAGCAGTACTTC. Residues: CASRVTGTGGYEQYF.

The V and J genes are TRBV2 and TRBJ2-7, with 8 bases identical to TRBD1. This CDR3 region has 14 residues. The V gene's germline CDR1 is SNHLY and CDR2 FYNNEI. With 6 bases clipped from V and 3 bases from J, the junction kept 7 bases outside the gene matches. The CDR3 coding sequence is TGTGCCAGCAGACAGGACAGGGCCGACTACGAGCAGTACTTC. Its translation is CASRQDRADYEQYF.

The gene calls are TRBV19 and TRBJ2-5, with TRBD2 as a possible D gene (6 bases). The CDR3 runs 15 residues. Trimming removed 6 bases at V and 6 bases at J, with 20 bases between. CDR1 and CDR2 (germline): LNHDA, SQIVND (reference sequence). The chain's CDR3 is CASSPVPSVGKTQYF. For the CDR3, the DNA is TGTGCCAGTAGCCCAGTGCCTAGCGTGGGGAAGACCCAGTACTTC.

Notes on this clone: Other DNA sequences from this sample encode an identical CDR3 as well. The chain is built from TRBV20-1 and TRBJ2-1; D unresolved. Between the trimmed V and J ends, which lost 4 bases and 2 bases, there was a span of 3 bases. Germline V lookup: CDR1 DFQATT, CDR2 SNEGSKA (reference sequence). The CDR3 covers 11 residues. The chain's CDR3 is CSATPYNEQFF. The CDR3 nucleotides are TGCAGTGCTACCCCCTACAATGAGCAGTTCTTC.

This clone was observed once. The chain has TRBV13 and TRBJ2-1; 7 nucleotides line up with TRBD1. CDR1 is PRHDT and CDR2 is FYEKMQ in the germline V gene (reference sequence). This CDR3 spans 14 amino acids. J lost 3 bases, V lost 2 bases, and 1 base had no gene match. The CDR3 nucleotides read TGTGCCAGCAGCTTAAGGGGGCTCTACAATGAGCAGTTCTTC. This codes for CASSLRGLYNEQFF.

This CDR3 is CASSLRGPRWTGQETQYF. The CDR3 DNA follows: TGTGCCAGCAGCTTAAGAGGCCCCCGGTGGACAGGGCAAGAGACCCAGTACTTC. The rearrangement joins TRBV7-3 to TRBJ2-5, with TRBD1 matching over 8 bases. Losses at the gene ends were 1 base for V and 2 bases for J; bases not matched to a gene: 12. Looked up from germline, CDR1 is SGHTA and CDR2 is FQGTGA. The CDR3 has 18 amino acids. Together with reference TRBV7-3 and TRBJ2-5, the CDR3 gives the full variable domain: GAGVSQTPSNKVTEKGKYVELRCDPISGHTALYWYRQSLGQGPEFLIYFQGTGAADDSGLPNDRFFAVRPEGSVSTLKIQRTERGDSAVYLCASSLRGPRWTGQETQYFGPGTRLLVL.

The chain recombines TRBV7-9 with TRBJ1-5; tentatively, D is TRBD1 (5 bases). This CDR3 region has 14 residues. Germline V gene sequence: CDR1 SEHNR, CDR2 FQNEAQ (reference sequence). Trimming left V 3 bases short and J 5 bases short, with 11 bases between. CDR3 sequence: CASSLWGRYQPQHF. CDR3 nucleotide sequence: TGTGCCAGCAGCTTGTGGGGCAGGTATCAGCCCCAGCATTTT.